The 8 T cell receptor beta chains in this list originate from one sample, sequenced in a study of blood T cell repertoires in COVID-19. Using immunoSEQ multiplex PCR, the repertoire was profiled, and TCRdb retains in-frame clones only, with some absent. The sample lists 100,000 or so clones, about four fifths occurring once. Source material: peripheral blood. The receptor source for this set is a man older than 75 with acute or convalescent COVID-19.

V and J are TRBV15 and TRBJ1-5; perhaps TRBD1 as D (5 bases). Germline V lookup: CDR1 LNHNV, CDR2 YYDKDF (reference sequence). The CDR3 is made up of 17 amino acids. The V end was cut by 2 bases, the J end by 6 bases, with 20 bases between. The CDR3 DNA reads TGTGCCACCAGCAGATCGACGGGGGGATTTGGGTTTCAGCCCCAGCATTTT. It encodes CATSRSTGGFGFQPQHF. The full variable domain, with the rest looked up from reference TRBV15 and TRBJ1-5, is DAMVIQNPRYQVTQFGKPVTLSCSQTLNHNVMYWYQQKSSQAPKLLFHYYDKDFNNEADTPDNFQSRRPNTSFCFLDIRSPGLGDTAMYLCATSRSTGGFGFQPQHFGDGTRLSIL.

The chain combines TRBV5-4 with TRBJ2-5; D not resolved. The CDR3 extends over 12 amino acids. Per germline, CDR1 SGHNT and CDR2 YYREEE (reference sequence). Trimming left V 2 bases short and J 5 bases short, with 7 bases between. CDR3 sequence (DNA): TGTGCCAGCAGCTTTCAGCGCGAGACCCAGTACTTC. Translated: CASSFQRETQYF.

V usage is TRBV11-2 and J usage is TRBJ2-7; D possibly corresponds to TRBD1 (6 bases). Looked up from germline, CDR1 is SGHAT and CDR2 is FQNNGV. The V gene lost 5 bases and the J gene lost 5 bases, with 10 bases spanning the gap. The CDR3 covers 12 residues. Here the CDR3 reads CASSPQGHEQYF. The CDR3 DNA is TGTGCCAGCAGCCCACAGGGACACGAGCAGTACTTC. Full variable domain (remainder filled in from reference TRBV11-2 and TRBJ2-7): EAGVAQSPRYKIIEKRQSVAFWCNPISGHATLYWYQQILGQGPKLLIQFQNNGVVDDSQLPKDRFSAERLKGVDSTLKIQPAKLEDSAVYLCASSPQGHEQYFGPGTRLTVT.

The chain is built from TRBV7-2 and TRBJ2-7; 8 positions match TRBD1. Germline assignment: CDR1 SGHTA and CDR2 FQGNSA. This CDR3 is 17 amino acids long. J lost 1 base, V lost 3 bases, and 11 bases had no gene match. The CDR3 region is CASSLPKRTGTSYEQYF. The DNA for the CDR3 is TGTGCCAGCAGCTTGCCGAAGAGGACAGGGACATCCTACGAGCAGTACTTC.

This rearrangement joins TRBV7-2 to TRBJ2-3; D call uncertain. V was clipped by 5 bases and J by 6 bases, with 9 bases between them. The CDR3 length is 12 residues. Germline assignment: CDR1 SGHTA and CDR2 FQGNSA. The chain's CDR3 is CASSPFADTQYF. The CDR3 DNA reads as TGTGCCAGCAGCCCCTTTGCGGATACGCAGTATTTT. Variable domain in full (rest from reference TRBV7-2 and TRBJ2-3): GAGVSQSPSNKVTEKGKDVELRCDPISGHTALYWYRQSLGQGLEFLIYFQGNSAPDKSGLPSDRFSAERTGGSVSTLTIQRTQQEDSAVYLCASSPFADTQYFGPGTRLTVL.

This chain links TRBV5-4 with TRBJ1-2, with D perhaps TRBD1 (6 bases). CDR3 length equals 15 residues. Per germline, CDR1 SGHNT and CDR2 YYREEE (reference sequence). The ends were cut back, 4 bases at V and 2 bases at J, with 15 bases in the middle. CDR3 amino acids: CASSPNPQGNYGYTF. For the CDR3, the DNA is TGTGCCAGCAGCCCGAATCCTCAGGGGAACTATGGCTACACCTTC.

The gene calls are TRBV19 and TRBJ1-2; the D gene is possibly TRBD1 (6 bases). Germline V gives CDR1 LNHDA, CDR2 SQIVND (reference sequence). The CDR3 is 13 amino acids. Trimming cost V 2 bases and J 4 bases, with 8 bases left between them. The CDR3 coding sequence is TGTGCCAGTAGTATATCAGGGGCCTATGGCTACACCTTC. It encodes CASSISGAYGYTF.

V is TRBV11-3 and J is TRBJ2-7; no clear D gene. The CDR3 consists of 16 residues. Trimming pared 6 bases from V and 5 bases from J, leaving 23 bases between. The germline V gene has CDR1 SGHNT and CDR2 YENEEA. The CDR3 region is CASSSRQPTPFDEQYF. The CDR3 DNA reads TGTGCCAGCAGTTCTAGGCAGCCTACCCCTTTTGACGAGCAGTACTTC.